This T cell receptor (beta chain) was sequenced for a study of T-cell memory formation after mild COVID-19. Study as a whole: There were largely donor-specific TCR clusters.

Only a few counts were recorded for this clonotype. What it binds is not known. The CDR3 has 15 amino acids. CDR1 is SGHVS, CDR2 FQNEAQ, per germline. V lost 5 bases and J lost 3, with 16 bases in between. General study findings and limits: Contracting clones from day 15 to 85 showed balanced CD4/CD8; later expanders favored CD4+.

5'RACE with constant-segment primers yielded barcoded, UMI-tagged TCR alpha and TCR beta cDNA libraries. TCRdb re-derived calls from the 5' RACE reads in MiXCR, one entry per CDR3 protein. The sample holds about half a million distinct CDR3 sequences, 15% to 20% seen once. The sequence was obtained from an adult woman who had mild COVID-19 (a few samples of this study predate the infection). Cell type and time point are not known. V and J are TRBV7-8 and TRBJ1-1; D call uncertain. Sequenced input: PBMCs or a T cell subset sorted from them (not recorded which). CDR3 coding DNA: TGTGCCAGCAGCGTAAGTCGGACGGACTACACTGAAGCTTTCTTT. It is translated as CASSVSRTDYTEAFF.